These 9 T cell receptor beta chains share one sample of origin, sequenced in a study of T cell repertoires in cytomegalovirus infection. TCRdb itself ran the reads through MiXCR, one entry per CDR3 protein. The table has 830,000 or so distinct CDR3 sequences, approximately 29% seen once; the top ten hold roughly an eighth. The antigens for these receptors are not known. The material sequenced was cultured CD8+ T cells from PBMCs, taken from culture after CMV antigen stimulation. Receptor source: a human donor in good health (CMV status not recorded). Some clones in this sample may be carry-over from other donors' samples.

This chain connects TRBV19 to TRBJ2-1; D possibly uses TRBD1 or TRBD2 (5 bases each). CDR3 length: 15 residues. V lost 5 bases, J lost 2 bases, and 13 bases lay in between. Looked up from germline, CDR1 is LNHDA and CDR2 is SQIVND (reference sequence). This CDR3 reads CASSGLGVAYNEQFF. As DNA, the CDR3 is TGTGCCAGTAGTGGGTTGGGGGTTGCCTACAATGAGCAGTTCTTC.

V and J are TRBV24-1 and TRBJ1-5, with D maybe TRBD1 (5 bases). The CDR3 totals 16 residues. In germline, CDR1 is KGHDR, CDR2 SFDVKD. V dropped 4 bases and J dropped 0 bases, with 12 bases sitting between them. The CDR3 DNA follows: TGTGCCACCAGTGAGATGCAGGGTCATAGCAATCAGCCCCAGCATTTT. Amino acids: CATSEMQGHSNQPQHF.

This clonotype was seen a handful of times. The CDR3 carries no conserved terminal phenylalanine or tryptophan, so it likely arises from a read error. Because the CDR3's place on the DNA is in doubt, the DNA is left out and the CDR3 is given as listed by TCRdb. The V and J genes are TRBV6-8 and TRBJ2-7; the table's D call, TRBD2, was not checked against the DNA. The CDR3 spans 13 residues, counting both ends. CDR1 and CDR2 (germline): MNHGY, SAAAGT. The CDR3 is CASSQFTGPSRRA.

The chain combines TRBV24-1 with TRBJ1-4, with no clear D. V lost 4 bases and J 7 bases, leaving 15 bases between the germline ends. In germline, CDR1 is KGHDR, CDR2 SFDVKD. The CDR3 runs to 15 residues. The CDR3 nucleotides are TGTGCCACCAGTGACGGACCCGAAGGCGGTGAAAAACTGTTTTTT. Its translation: CATSDGPEGGEKLFF.

This clonotype was recorded once. The chain carries TRBV11-2 and TRBJ1-1, with D possibly matching TRBD1 (5 bases). Trimming removed 0 bases at V and 7 bases at J, with 18 bases between. The CDR3 runs to 16 residues. Germline V gene lookup returns CDR1 SGHAT and CDR2 FQNNGV. The CDR3 DNA follows: TGTGCCAGCAGCTTAGAGGCTTTCGGTGAGAGGGGTGAAGCTTTCTTT. It codes for CASSLEAFGERGEAFF. Filled out from reference TRBV11-2 and TRBJ1-1, the complete variable domain reads EAGVAQSPRYKIIEKRQSVAFWCNPISGHATLYWYQQILGQGPKLLIQFQNNGVVDDSQLPKDRFSAERLKGVDSTLKIQPAKLEDSAVYLCASSLEAFGERGEAFFGQGTRLTVV.

This clonotype came up a few times. CDR3 in amino acids: CASSSYNRFPSYEQYF. The CDR3 DNA sequence: TGTGCCAGCAGTTCATATAACAGGTTCCCATCCTACGAGCAGTACTTC. The chain joins TRBV27 to TRBJ2-7, with D possibly being TRBD1 (5 bases). The CDR3 is 16 amino acids. The ends were cut back, 4 bases at V and 1 base at J, with 17 bases in the middle. Germline assignment: CDR1 MNHEY and CDR2 SMNVEV (reference sequence).

This clonotype appeared many times. V is TRBV7-8 and J is TRBJ2-3, with a possible D match to TRBD2 (5 bases). CDR3 length: 14 residues. Germline-derived CDR1 and CDR2 are SGHVS and FQNEAQ. V lost 2 bases and J 5 bases, leaving 11 bases between the germline ends. CDR3 nucleotides: TGTGCCAGCAGCTTACTAGCTACGGGAGATACGCAGTATTTT. This codes for CASSLLATGDTQYF. Full variable domain (remainder filled in from reference TRBV7-8 and TRBJ2-3): GAGVSQSPRYKVAKRGQDVALRCDPISGHVSLFWYQQALGQGPEFLTYFQNEAQLDKSGLPSDRFFAERPEGSVSTLKIQRTQQEDSAVYLCASSLLATGDTQYFGPGTRLTVL.

This chain links TRBV27 with TRBJ1-2; unclear D gene. Germline CDR1 MNHEY, CDR2 SMNVEV (reference sequence). The CDR3 is 14 residues long. Trimming took off 2 bases at V and 14 bases at J, with 21 bases between the two ends. CDR3 sequence: CASSLNPKRPTETF. CDR3 DNA sequence: TGTGCCAGCAGTTTAAACCCAAAGAGACCCACGGAGACCTTC.

The chain recombines TRBV20-1 with TRBJ2-1; D could derive from TRBD1 or TRBD2 (5 bases each). The CDR3 loop spans 14 amino acids. V gave up 5 bases and J gave up 2 bases, with 13 bases separating them. The V gene's germline CDR1 is DFQATT and CDR2 SNEGSKA (reference sequence). The chain's CDR3 is CSAASGTPYNEQFF. The CDR3 region has the DNA TGCAGTGCTGCTTCCGGGACGCCCTACAATGAGCAGTTCTTC.